The sequence of this T cell receptor (beta chain) was determined in a study of blood T cell repertoires in COVID-19. Across the study: Samples came from the United States, Italy and Spain, spanning acute and convalescent COVID-19. Sample material is recorded as cDNA or gDNA derived from T cells, B-cell-depleted T cells, or PBMCs.

With 2 bases removed from V and 2 bases from J, the gap between germline ends came to 16 bases. The germline V gene has CDR1 MNHEY and CDR2 SMNVEV (reference sequence). The CDR3 runs to 16 residues. Original processing notes: The assay estimated nucleated cells by amplifying reference gene primers. Clones were read by immunoSEQ multiplex PCR, and TCRdb kept only the in-frame ones, dropping some. V, J and clone size are those of that table, while D and trimming were read from the DNA. The sample has under 300,000 clones, 80% to 90% seen once. This chain uses TRBV27 with TRBJ2-7; possible D gene TRBD1, 6 bases. The sequence derives from a woman in her forties who had recovered from COVID-19. The sequencing input was peripheral blood. The CDR3 loop reads CASSLLSGQQPYEQYF. In DNA form, the CDR3 reads TGTGCCAGCAGTTTACTGTCAGGACAGCAACCCTACGAGCAGTACTTC.